These T cell receptor beta chains were read from a single sample in a study of T cell responses to AZD1222 COVID-19 vaccine. Only in-frame clones appear in the TCRdb table, and some are missing; sequencing was by immunoSEQ multiplex PCR. The sample lists approximately 97,000 clones; 86% were seen once. The sample was peripheral blood, taken on day 0 of AZD1222 vaccination. These receptors were collected from an adult in good health. Both conserved end residues are part of each CDR3. The D gene is left open where the match is weak. Size is omitted from some rows. Given values are once, few, many or a class for expanded clones.

clone_size j_call v_call d_call cdr3_nt cdr3_aa
. TRBJ2-7 TRBV28 TRBD2 TGTGCCAGCAGTTTACCGGCGTCTAGCGGGGGGTCCTACGAGCAGTACTTC CASSLPASSGGSYEQYF
. TRBJ1-1 TRBV2 . TGTGCCAGCAGTGATGGAGTGAACACTGAAGCTTTCTTT CASSDGVNTEAFF
. TRBJ2-3 TRBV7-3 TRBD1 TGTGCCAGCAGCCTTAGAGGGACAGGTAGCACAGATACGCAGTATTTT CASSLRGTGSTDTQYF
once TRBJ1-1 TRBV25-1 . TGTGCCAGCAGTGAATTGGCCCGTGGCACTGAAGCTTTCTTT CASSELARGTEAFF
. TRBJ1-5 TRBV5-6 TRBD1 TGTGCCAGCAGCTTGGGGACAGGGTTTGTTGAGCCCCAGCATTTT CASSLGTGFVEPQHF
. TRBJ2-1 TRBV7-8 TRBD2 TGTGCCAGCAGCTCCGAGGTAGCGGGAGGGCCATCCTACAATGAGCAGTTCTTC CASSSEVAGGPSYNEQFF
. TRBJ1-1 TRBV7-8 . TGTGCCAGCAGCTTCCAACTAGGCGCAACGGAGGCTTTCTTT CASSFQLGATEAFF
. TRBJ1-1 TRBV16 . TGTGCCAGCAGCCCCCTTGACGTCCCGGGGAAAAACACTGAAGCTTTCTTT CASSPLDVPGKNTEAFF
. TRBJ2-2 TRBV6-4 . TGTGCCAGCAGTGACAGGGACACCGGGGAGCTGTTTTTT CASSDRDTGELFF
few TRBJ2-2 TRBV10-3 TRBD1 TGTGCCATCAGTGACTTGACAGGGGGCGCCCCCGGGGAGCTGTTTTTT CAISDLTGGAPGELFF
. TRBJ1-4 TRBV9 . TGTGCCAGCAGCGACCCCAGTCGGGGTGAGGGGCGGGCAACTAATGAAAAACTGTTTTTT CASSDPSRGEGRATNEKLFF
. TRBJ1-1 TRBV18 . TGTGCCAGCTCACAAACGGGACATCTGAACACTGAAGCTTTCTTT CASSQTGHLNTEAFF
. TRBJ1-5 TRBV5-6 . TGTGCCAGCAGCCCTTACGGTGATCAGCCCCAGCATTTT CASSPYGDQPQHF
. TRBJ1-6 TRBV28 . TGTGCCAGCAGTGAACTGGGCGGAAATTCACCCCTCCACTTT CASSELGGNSPLHF
. TRBJ1-3 TRBV5-5 . TGTGCCAGCAGCTTGGGGTGGGGCACCGACTCTGGAAACACCATATATTTT CASSLGWGTDSGNTIYF
few TRBJ2-1 TRBV27 . TGTGCCAGCACCTCTTTGGGGGCGGATGAGCAGTTCTTC CASTSLGADEQFF
. TRBJ2-5 TRBV9 TRBD2 TGTGCCAGCAGCGTCTCTAGCGGGAGGGCCCGGGAGACCCAGTACTTC CASSVSSGRARETQYF
. TRBJ2-5 TRBV10-3 . TGTGCCACCCTGAGTCCACAGGACAAAGAGACCCAGTACTTC CATLSPQDKETQYF
. TRBJ1-4 TRBV6-5 . TGTGCCAGCAGGTTGGGGGGCGTTGATGAAAAACTGTTTTTT CASRLGGVDEKLFF
few TRBJ1-2 TRBV7-9 TRBD1 TGTGCCAGCAGCATCCCCGGACAGGCTTATGGCTACACCTTC CASSIPGQAYGYTF
. TRBJ2-5 TRBV29-1 . TGCAGCCTACGCGCAGAGATCCGAGGGACCCAGTACTTC CSLRAEIRGTQYF
. TRBJ2-5 TRBV7-9 TRBD2 TGTGCCAGCAGCTTAGGGCCTAGCGGGAACCACGAGACCCAGTACTTC CASSLGPSGNHETQYF
. TRBJ1-1 TRBV7-9 . TGTGCCAGCAGCTTAGGAGGTGTGAACACTGAAGCTTTCTTT CASSLGGVNTEAFF
. TRBJ2-5 TRBV19 . TGTGCCAGTAGTACCGCCCCGGGTAAAGAGACCCAGTACTTC CASSTAPGKETQYF
. TRBJ2-1 TRBV11-2 TRBD2 TGTGCCAGCAGCACCCGGGGGGTTTCCTACAATGAGCAGTTCTTC CASSTRGVSYNEQFF
. TRBJ2-7 TRBV18 . TGTGCCAGCTCACCTTCCAGGGCCCCCTACGAGCAGTACTTC CASSPSRAPYEQYF
. TRBJ1-1 TRBV6-5 . TGTGCCAGCAGTTACTCCGGGGGTACCACTGAAGCTTTCTTT CASSYSGGTTEAFF
once TRBJ1-1 TRBV5-1 TRBD1 TGCGCCAGCAGCTCGGACCCGGACAGGATGGATGCTTTCTTT CASSSDPDRMDAFF
. TRBJ1-1 TRBV7-9 . TGTGCCAGCAGCTTTACAGGTGGGGGAACTGAAGCTTTCTTT CASSFTGGGTEAFF
. TRBJ1-6 TRBV5-1 . TGCGCCAGCAGCTTGGTGGGAGTCCCATTGAATTCACCCCTCCACTTT CASSLVGVPLNSPLHF
. TRBJ2-5 TRBV5-1 . TGCGCCAGCAGCTTGACTGGGACTTCCCTAGAGACCCAGTACTTC CASSLTGTSLETQYF
. TRBJ2-7 TRBV21-1 . TGTGCCAGCAGCAAAGTTCGACTAGGATCCTACGAGCAGTACTTC CASSKVRLGSYEQYF
. TRBJ1-2 TRBV6-2/TRBV6-3 . TGTGCCAGCAGTTACTTTTCAGGGAAGGTCGGCTATGGCTACACCTTC CASSYFSGKVGYGYTF
few TRBJ1-4 TRBV4-2 . TGTGCCAGCAGCCAAGATGGAGAGGGAGGGTATCAAAAACTGTTTTTT CASSQDGEGGYQKLFF
. TRBJ2-4 TRBV7-2 . TGTGCCAGCAGCTCGGACAGTCACATTCAGTACTTC CASSSDSHIQYF
once TRBJ1-2 TRBV5-1 TRBD1 TGCGCCAGCAGCTTGACCGCTACCGGGACAGATACCTATGGCTACACCTTC CASSLTATGTDTYGYTF
. TRBJ1-2 TRBV6-5 . TGTGCCAGCAGCCGTGCGGGGGAAGGCTATGGCTACACCTTC CASSRAGEGYGYTF
. TRBJ2-2 TRBV5-1 . TGCGCCAGCAGCTTGGTCGGAGGTAGGGGTCAGACCGGGGAGCTGTTTTTT CASSLVGGRGQTGELFF
. TRBJ2-3 TRBV9 . TGTGCCAGCAGCCCCCGCTTAGATACGCAGTATTTT CASSPRLDTQYF
. TRBJ1-4 TRBV5-1 . TGCGCCAGCAGCTGGACCCCGGGGAGTGCCGATGAACTGTTTTTT CASSWTPGSADELFF